The clone carrying this T cell receptor (beta chain) was observed a handful of times. As yet, its antigen is unknown. The junction had 8 bases not matched to a gene; V was cut back by 6 bases and J by 5 bases. The CDR3 runs 15 residues. CDR1 and CDR2 from the germline V gene are MNHNS and SASEGT. This entry is derived from a study of cytomegalovirus exposure and HLA in healthy donors. Overall study findings and caveats: Reported performance of the classifier showed diagnosis of cytomegalovirus status with high specificity and sensitivity. An analysis was carried out later, and it reportedly showed fewer N-insertions in an Asian-associated ancestry cluster than the roughly 670-donor mean.

The PCR contained 60 Vbeta and 13 Jbeta primers. Libraries were prepared by immunoSEQ multiplex PCR; TCRdb keeps only in-frame clonotypes and omits some of them. The sample includes fewer than 250,000 clones, more than 70% of them seen just once. The V gene is TRBV6-1, the J gene TRBJ1-5, with 9 bases lining up with TRBD1. The sequence was collected from a man between 35 and 55 years old in good health and CMV-seropositive. Sample: PBMCs. CDR3 amino acids: CASRVATGGYQPQHF. The CDR3 bases are TGTGCCAGCAGAGTCGCGACAGGGGGTTATCAGCCCCAGCATTTT.